Each of the 8 T cell receptor beta chains below was sequenced from the same sample in a study of CD8 T cells in ankylosing spondylitis. MiXCR, applied by TCRdb to the 5' RACE reads, yields one record per CDR3 protein. The sample gives 200,000 to 250,000 distinct CDR3 sequences, 18% of which show up once; about 42% is in the top ten. Study conclusions and caveats: Several highly homologous variants made up a TCR beta motif that seemed to typify ankylosing spondylitis blood.

The antigens these receptors bind are not known. The material sequenced was blood, either unsorted or a sorted T cell fraction (not recorded which). The receptors were gathered from a male donor with ankylosing spondylitis.

The chain uses TRBV3-1 and TRBJ2-7; 8 bases fit TRBD1. V shed 1 base and J 4 bases; nucleotides not matched to a gene: 6. The CDR3 runs to 15 residues. Germline CDR1 reads LGHDT; CDR2 reads YNNKEL (reference sequence). CDR3 bases: TGTGCCAGCAGCCAAGGTTGGCAGGGGGCATACGAGCAGTACTTC. This sequence encodes CASSQGWQGAYEQYF.

This clonotype has more than one count but fewer than ten. The chain carries TRBV5-1 and TRBJ2-7; TRBD2 is a possible D gene (6 bases). Germline-derived CDR1 and CDR2 are SGHRS and YFSETQ. The V gene lost 0 bases and the J gene lost 9 bases, with 10 bases spanning the gap. This CDR3 region has 12 residues. The CDR3 sequence is CASSLEAGPQYF. The CDR3 nucleotides read TGCGCCAGCAGCTTGGAAGCGGGTCCGCAGTACTTC.

The rearrangement uses TRBV27 and TRBJ2-1; TRBD2 matches 15 bases. CDR1 is MNHEY and CDR2 is SMNVEV in the germline V gene (reference sequence). The CDR3 consists of 14 residues. J lost 10 bases, V lost 3 bases, and 1 base had no gene match. The CDR3 bases are TGTGCCAGCAGTTTTGGGACTAGCGGGAGGGAGCAGTTCTTC. Translating gives CASSFGTSGREQFF.

This clonotype was seen a few times. This chain links TRBV7-9 with TRBJ2-1; 10 bases match TRBD2. CDR1 is SEHNR and CDR2 is FQNEAQ in the germline V gene (reference sequence). This CDR3 region has 17 residues. J lost 3 bases, V lost 1 base, and 6 bases had no gene match. The CDR3 nucleotides read TGTGCCAGCAGCTTAGGGACTAGCGGAGCGATCTACAATGAGCAGTTCTTC. Encoded protein: CASSLGTSGAIYNEQFF.

This clonotype was seen more than once but under ten times. For the CDR3, the DNA is TGTGCCAGCAGCCCGGTGGTAGCCCGCTACAATGAGCAGTTCTTC. Its translation: CASSPVVARYNEQFF. The chain carries TRBV6-1 and TRBJ2-1; no definite D call. Germline CDR1 MNHNS, CDR2 SASEGT. This CDR3 region has 15 residues. V was trimmed by 6 bases and J by 3 bases, leaving 15 bases between them.

A few counts support this clonotype. The J gene is TRBJ1-2, the V gene TRBV5-8, with TRBD1 identical over 9 bases. The V and J ends lost 4 bases and 4 bases, in that order; junction bases with no gene match: 14. CDR3 length: 17 amino acids. Germline lookup yields CDR1 SGHTS and CDR2 YDEGEE. CDR3 in amino acids: CASSPYSWTGDTYGYTF. DNA for the CDR3: TGTGCCAGCAGCCCATACTCCTGGACAGGGGACACCTATGGCTACACCTTC.

The genes are TRBV27 and TRBJ2-7; 7 bases agree with TRBD2. The CDR3 runs to 14 residues. Germline V gene data show CDR1 as MNHEY and CDR2 as SMNVEV (reference sequence). The ends lost 0 bases at V and 7 bases at J; junction bases unmatched: 6. The CDR3 spells CASSLSGLGQEQYF. The CDR3 coding sequence is TGTGCCAGCAGTTTATCAGGACTAGGTCAGGAGCAGTACTTC.

CDR3 sequence: CASSSLGGTSTDTQYF. The CDR3 bases are TGTGCCAGCAGTTCCCTCGGGGGAACTAGCACAGATACGCAGTATTTT. J is TRBJ2-3 and V is TRBV28; D is possibly TRBD2 (6 bases). The CDR3 has 16 amino acids. Germline lookup yields CDR1 MDHEN and CDR2 SYDVKM. V lost 4 bases and J lost 0, with 14 bases in between.